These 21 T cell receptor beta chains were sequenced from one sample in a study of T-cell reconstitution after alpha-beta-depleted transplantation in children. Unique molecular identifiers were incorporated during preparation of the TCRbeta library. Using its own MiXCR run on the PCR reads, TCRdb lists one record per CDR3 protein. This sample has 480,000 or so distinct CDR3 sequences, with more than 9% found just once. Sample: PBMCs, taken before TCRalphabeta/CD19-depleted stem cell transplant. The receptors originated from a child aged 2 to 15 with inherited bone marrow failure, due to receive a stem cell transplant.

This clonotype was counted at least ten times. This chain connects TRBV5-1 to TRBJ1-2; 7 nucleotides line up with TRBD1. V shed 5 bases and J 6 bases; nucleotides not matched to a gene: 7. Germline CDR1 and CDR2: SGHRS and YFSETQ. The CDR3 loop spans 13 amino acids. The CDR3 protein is CASRSGGRNGYTF. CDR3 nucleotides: TGCGCCAGCAGATCAGGGGGGCGTAATGGCTACACCTTC.

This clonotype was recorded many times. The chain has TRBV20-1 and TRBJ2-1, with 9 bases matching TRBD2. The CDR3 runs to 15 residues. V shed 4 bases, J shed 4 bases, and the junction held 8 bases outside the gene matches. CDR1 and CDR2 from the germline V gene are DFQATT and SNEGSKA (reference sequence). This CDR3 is CSATPLGLAYNEQFF. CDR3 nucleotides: TGCAGTGCTACCCCTTTGGGACTAGCATACAATGAGCAGTTCTTC.

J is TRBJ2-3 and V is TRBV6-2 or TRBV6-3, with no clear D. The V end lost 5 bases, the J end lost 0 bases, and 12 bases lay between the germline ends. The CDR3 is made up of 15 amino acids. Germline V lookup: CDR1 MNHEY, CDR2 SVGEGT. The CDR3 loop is CASSDLQVSTDTQYF. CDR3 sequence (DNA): TGTGCCAGCAGTGACCTACAAGTTAGCACAGATACGCAGTATTTT.

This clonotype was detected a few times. CDR3 residues: CASSQRAYEQYF. CDR3 DNA: TGTGCCAGCAGTCAGAGGGCTTACGAGCAGTACTTC. The V call is TRBV27, the J call TRBJ2-7; maybe TRBD2 (5 bases). Germline values: CDR1 MNHEY, CDR2 SMNVEV (reference sequence). The length of the CDR3 is 12 residues. V dropped 5 bases and J dropped 4 bases, with 9 bases sitting between them.

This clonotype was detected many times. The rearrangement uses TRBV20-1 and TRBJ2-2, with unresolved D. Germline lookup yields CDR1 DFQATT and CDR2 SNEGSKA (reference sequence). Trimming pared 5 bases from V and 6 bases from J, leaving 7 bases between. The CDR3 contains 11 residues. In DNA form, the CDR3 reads TGCAGTGCTGGTAGGCCCGGGGAGCTGTTTTTT. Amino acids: CSAGRPGELFF.

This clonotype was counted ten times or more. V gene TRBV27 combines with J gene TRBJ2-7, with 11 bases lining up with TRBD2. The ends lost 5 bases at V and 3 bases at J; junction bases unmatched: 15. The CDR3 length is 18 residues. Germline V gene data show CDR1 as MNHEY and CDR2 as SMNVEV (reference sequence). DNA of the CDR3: TGTGCCAGCAGTCCCCGGGATAGCGGGAGGGCCGTAATCTACGAGCAGTACTTC. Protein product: CASSPRDSGRAVIYEQYF.

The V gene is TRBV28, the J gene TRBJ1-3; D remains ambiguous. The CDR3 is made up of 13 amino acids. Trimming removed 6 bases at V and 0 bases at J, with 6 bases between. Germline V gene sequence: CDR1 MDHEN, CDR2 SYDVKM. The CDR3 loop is CASRKYSGNTIYF. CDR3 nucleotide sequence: TGTGCCAGCAGAAAGTACTCTGGAAACACCATATATTTT.

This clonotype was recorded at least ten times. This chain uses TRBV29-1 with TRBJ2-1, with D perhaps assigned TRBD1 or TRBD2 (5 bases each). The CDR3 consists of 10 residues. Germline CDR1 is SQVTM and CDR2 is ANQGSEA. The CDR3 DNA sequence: TGCGGCCTGGGGGACAATGAGCAGTTCTTC. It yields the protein CGLGDNEQFF.

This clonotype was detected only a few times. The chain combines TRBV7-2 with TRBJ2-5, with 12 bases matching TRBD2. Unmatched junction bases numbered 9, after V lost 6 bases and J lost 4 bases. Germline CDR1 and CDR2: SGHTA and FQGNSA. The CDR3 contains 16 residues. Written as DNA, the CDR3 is TGTGCCAGCAGGCCTCAGACTAGCGGGAGCCCAGAGACCCAGTACTTC. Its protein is CASRPQTSGSPETQYF.

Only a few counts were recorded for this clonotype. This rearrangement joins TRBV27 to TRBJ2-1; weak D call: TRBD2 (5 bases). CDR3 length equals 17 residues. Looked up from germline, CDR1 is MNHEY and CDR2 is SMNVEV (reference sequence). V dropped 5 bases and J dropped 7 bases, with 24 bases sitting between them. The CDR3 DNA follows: TGTGCCAGCAGTCCGGGTTTAAGAGCGGCCCCTGGTAATGAGCAGTTCTTC. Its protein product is CASSPGLRAAPGNEQFF.

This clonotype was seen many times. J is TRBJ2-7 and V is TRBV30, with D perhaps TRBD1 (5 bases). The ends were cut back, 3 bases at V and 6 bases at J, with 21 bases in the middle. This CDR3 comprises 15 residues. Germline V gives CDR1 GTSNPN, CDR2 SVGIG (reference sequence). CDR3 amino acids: CAWSPPDSRPREQYF. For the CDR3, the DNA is TGTGCCTGGAGCCCCCCTGACAGTAGACCACGCGAGCAGTACTTC.

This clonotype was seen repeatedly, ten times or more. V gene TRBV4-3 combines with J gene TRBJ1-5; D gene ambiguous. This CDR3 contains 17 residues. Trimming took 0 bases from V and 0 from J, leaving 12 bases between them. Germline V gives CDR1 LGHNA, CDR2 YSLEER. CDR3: CASSQDLQGNSNQPQHF. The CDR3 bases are TGCGCCAGCAGCCAAGATCTTCAAGGGAATAGCAATCAGCCCCAGCATTTT.

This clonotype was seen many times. The CDR3 DNA follows: TGTGCCACCAGCAGAGGCAACGACAGGGTAGTTCAGCCCCAGCATTTT. Amino acids: CATSRGNDRVVQPQHF. The chain employs TRBV15 and TRBJ1-5, with 7 nucleotides matching TRBD1. Germline CDR1 LNHNV, CDR2 YYDKDF (reference sequence). The CDR3 runs 16 residues. Trimming took 1 base from V and 6 from J; bases not matched to a gene: 9.

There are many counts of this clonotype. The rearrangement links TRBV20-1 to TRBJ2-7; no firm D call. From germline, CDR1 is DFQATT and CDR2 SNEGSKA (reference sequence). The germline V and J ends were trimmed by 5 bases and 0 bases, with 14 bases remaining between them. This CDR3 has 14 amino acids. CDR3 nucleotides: TGCAGTGCTCAACGTTTCACGAGCTCCTACGAGCAGTACTTC. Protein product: CSAQRFTSSYEQYF.

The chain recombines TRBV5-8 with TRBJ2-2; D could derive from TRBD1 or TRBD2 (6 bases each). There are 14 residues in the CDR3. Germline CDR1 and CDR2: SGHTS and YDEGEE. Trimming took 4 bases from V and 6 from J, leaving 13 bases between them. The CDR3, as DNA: TGTGCCAGCAGCGCGGGACACGTCTCCGGGGAGCTGTTTTTT. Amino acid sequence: CASSAGHVSGELFF.

CDR3 loop: CASRHTLRLAGGTDTQYF. DNA for the CDR3: TGCGCCAGCAGACATACTCTTCGACTAGCGGGAGGGACAGATACGCAGTATTTT. The V and J genes are TRBV5-1 and TRBJ2-3; 14 nucleotides match TRBD2. This CDR3 contains 18 residues. The trim removed 5 bases at V and 3 bases at J, leaving 11 bases unmatched. Germline V gene data show CDR1 as SGHRS and CDR2 as YFSETQ.

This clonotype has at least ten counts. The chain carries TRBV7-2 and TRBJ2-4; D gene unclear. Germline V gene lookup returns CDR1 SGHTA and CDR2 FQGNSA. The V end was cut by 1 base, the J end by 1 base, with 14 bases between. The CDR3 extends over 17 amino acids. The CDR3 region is CASSLGADSTAKNIQYF. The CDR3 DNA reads TGTGCCAGCAGCTTAGGGGCCGATAGCACGGCCAAAAACATTCAGTACTTC. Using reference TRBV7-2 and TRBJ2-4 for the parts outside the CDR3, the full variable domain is GAGVSQSPSNKVTEKGKDVELRCDPISGHTALYWYRQSLGQGLEFLIYFQGNSAPDKSGLPSDRFSAERTGGSVSTLTIQRTQQEDSAVYLCASSLGADSTAKNIQYFGAGTRLSVL.

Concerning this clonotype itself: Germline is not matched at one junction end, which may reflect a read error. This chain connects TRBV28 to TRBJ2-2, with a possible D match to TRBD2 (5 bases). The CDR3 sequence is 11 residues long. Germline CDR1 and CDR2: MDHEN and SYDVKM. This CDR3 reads CASSYFGERFF. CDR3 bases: TGTGCCAGCAGTTATTTCGGGGAGCGGTTTTTT.

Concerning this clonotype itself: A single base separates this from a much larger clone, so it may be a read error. CDR3 region: CSARLQGGVKNIEYF. CDR3 coding DNA: TGCAGTGCTAGACTACAGGGGGGGGTCAAAAACATTGAGTACTTC. The V and J genes are TRBV20-1 and TRBJ2-4, with D possibly being TRBD1 (8 bases). The germline V gene encodes CDR1 DFQATT and CDR2 SNEGSKA (reference sequence). The CDR3 sequence is 15 residues long.

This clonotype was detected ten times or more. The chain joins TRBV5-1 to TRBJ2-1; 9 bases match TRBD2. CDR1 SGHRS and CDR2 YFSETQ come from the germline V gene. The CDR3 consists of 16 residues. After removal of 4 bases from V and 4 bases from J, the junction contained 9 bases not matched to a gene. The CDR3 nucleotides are TGCGCCAGCAGCCCGCATCTAGCGGGATCTTACAATGAGCAGTTCTTC. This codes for CASSPHLAGSYNEQFF.

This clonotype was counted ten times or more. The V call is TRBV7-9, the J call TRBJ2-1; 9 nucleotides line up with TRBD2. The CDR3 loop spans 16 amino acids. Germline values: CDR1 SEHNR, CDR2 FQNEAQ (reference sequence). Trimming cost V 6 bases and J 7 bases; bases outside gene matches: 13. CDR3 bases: TGTGCCAGCAGTCCCCGGGGCGGGAGGGCCGGGAATGAGCAGTTCTTC. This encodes CASSPRGGRAGNEQFF.